What follows are 11 T cell receptor beta chains derived from one specimen sequenced in a study of blood T cell repertoires in COVID-19. Profiled with immunoSEQ multiplex PCR; TCRdb holds only in-frame clones, not every one. The sample shows around 150,000 clones, 84% of them seen only once. Sequenced: peripheral blood. These receptors were obtained from a woman older than 75 in a cohort sampled during active or convalescent COVID-19.

The genes are TRBV7-9 and TRBJ1-2, with D uncertain. The CDR3 has 15 residues. V lost 1 base to trimming and J lost 0 bases, with 9 bases between them. Germline assignment: CDR1 SEHNR and CDR2 FQNEAQ (reference sequence). For the CDR3, the DNA is TGTGCCAGCAGCTTAGTACAGCTATCTAACTATGGCTACACCTTC. Amino acids: CASSLVQLSNYGYTF.

J is TRBJ2-2 and V is TRBV7-3; 9 nucleotides match TRBD2. The germline gives CDR1 SGHTA, CDR2 FQGTGA. J lost 4 bases, V lost 5 bases, and 5 bases had no gene match. The length of the CDR3 is 15 residues. The CDR3 region has the DNA TGTGCCAGCAGCCGCGGGGGGGAGATCACCGGGGAGCTGTTTTTT. This gives the protein CASSRGGEITGELFF.

DNA for the CDR3: TGTGCCAGCAGCTACCAGGGGCAGGTTGACTATGGCTACACCTTC. This codes for CASSYQGQVDYGYTF. V is TRBV11-3 and J is TRBJ1-2, with D possibly being TRBD1 (6 bases). The germline CDR1 and CDR2 sequences are SGHNT and YENEEA. The ends were cut back, 4 bases at V and 3 bases at J, with 15 bases in the middle. The CDR3 runs to 15 residues.

This chain uses TRBV14 with TRBJ1-3, with D possibly being TRBD1 (5 bases). V shed 0 bases and J shed 4 bases, with 10 bases lying between them. The germline gives CDR1 SGHDN, CDR2 FVKESK. The CDR3 is 15 residues long. CDR3 coding DNA: TGTGCCAGCAGCCAAGACAGGGTTTCAGGAAACACCATATATTTT. Protein: CASSQDRVSGNTIYF.

This clone was counted between two and nine times. The CDR3 loop is CASTTFPRANYGYTF. The DNA for the CDR3 is TGTGCCAGCACCACCTTCCCCAGGGCTAACTATGGCTACACCTTC. V gene TRBV28 combines with J gene TRBJ1-2, with a possible D match to TRBD1 (5 bases). Germline V CDR1 and CDR2: MDHEN, SYDVKM. V dropped 7 bases and J dropped 0 bases, with 15 bases sitting between them. CDR3 length: 15 amino acids.

The V and J genes are TRBV3-1 (or the pseudogene TRBV3-2) and TRBJ1-1; 8 bases align to TRBD1. The CDR3 totals 16 residues. Germline V gene lookup returns CDR1 LGHDT and CDR2 YNNKEL (reference sequence). V lost 3 bases to trimming and J lost 4 bases; unmatched junction nucleotides: 10. The CDR3 DNA reads as TGTGCCAGCAGCCATCAGGGGGCAACTGCGGGCACTGAAGCTTTCTTT. Residues: CASSHQGATAGTEAFF.

The rearrangement links TRBV5-6 to TRBJ2-3, with D maybe TRBD1 (7 bases). This CDR3 has 14 residues. Germline lookup yields CDR1 SGHDT and CDR2 YYEEEE. V was trimmed by 6 bases and J by 3 bases, leaving 14 bases between them. For the CDR3, the DNA is TGTGCCAGCACCAGCCAGGGGGGAACAGATACGCAGTATTTT. This encodes CASTSQGGTDTQYF. Filled out from reference TRBV5-6 and TRBJ2-3, the complete variable domain reads DAGVTQSPTHLIKTRGQQVTLRCSPKSGHDTVSWYQQALGQGPQFIFQYYEEEERQRGNFPDRFSGHQFPNYSSELNVNALLLGDSALYLCASTSQGGTDTQYFGPGTRLTVL.

This chain connects TRBV19 to TRBJ1-5; 7 bases fit TRBD1. Germline V gene sequence: CDR1 LNHDA, CDR2 SQIVND (reference sequence). The junction had 12 bases not matched to a gene; V was cut back by 7 bases and J by 3 bases. The CDR3 contains 16 residues. CDR3 nucleotides: TGTGCCAGTAAAACTGGAGGGGGCCCGGTCAATCAGCCCCAGCATTTT. Protein sequence: CASKTGGGPVNQPQHF.

The chain uses TRBV28 and TRBJ2-7; 9 bases are shared with TRBD1. The CDR3 is made up of 15 amino acids. In germline, CDR1 is MDHEN, CDR2 SYDVKM. J lost 7 bases, V lost 1 base, and 8 bases had no gene match. The CDR3 sequence: CASSLFWTGVEEQYV. The CDR3 DNA reads TGTGCCAGCAGTTTATTTTGGACAGGGGTCGAGGAGCAGTACGTC.

The DNA of the CDR3 is TGTGCCACCGCAGGCCAGCTTCGCTATGGCTACACCTTC. Amino acids: CATAGQLRYGYTF. The chain is built from TRBV7-8 and TRBJ1-2; the D is unclear. Germline CDR1 SGHVS, CDR2 FQNEAQ. This CDR3 has 13 amino acids. Trimming pared 10 bases from V and 4 bases from J, leaving 16 bases between.

The chain's CDR3 is CASSPRRGRADTQYF. The CDR3 region has the DNA TGTGCCAGCTCACCACGTCGGGGAAGGGCAGATACGCAGTATTTT. V is TRBV18 and J is TRBJ2-3; D is possibly TRBD2 (5 bases). The V end was cut by 1 base, the J end by 4 bases, with 12 bases between. Germline V lookup: CDR1 KGHSH, CDR2 LQKENI. The CDR3 length is 15 residues.